This T cell receptor (beta chain) was observed in a study of blood T cell repertoires in COVID-19 (dated by TCRdb to 2019 to 2021). In the study overall: Samples covering the acute and convalescent phases of COVID-19 were provided by collaborators in the United States, Italy and Spain. Samples were obtained from the ongoing ImmuneRACE study (first 160 participants) and from 950 to 1,500 subjects provided by 6 global collaborators. A freely available public database, intended as a resource for researchers studying the immune response to SARS-CoV-2, is where the repertoires were released. The prospective study material was composed of cDNA or gDNA derived from T cells, B-cell-depleted T cells, or PBMCs. The dataset comprised deeply sampled blood TCRbeta repertoires from subjects exposed to, actively infected with, or recovered from COVID-19. A de-identified subject ID, COVID-19 status, age in years and sex were almost always included in the sample metadata. HLA class I and class II types, where available, came from metadata supplied by the sample provider rather than from assay-based typing.

Findings and caveats that apply to the study as a whole: How much clinical and demographic metadata was included differed by source and by participant, and the metadata was provided uncurated.

In this sample, this clone turned up a few times. This clone's antigen is unknown. Base qualities are not recorded, but no much larger clone differs from it by a single base. The CDR3 has 15 amino acids, counting the end cysteine and phenylalanine. Only the CDR3 DNA stays, 45 bases, in frame from base 1. The CDR1 and CDR2 encoded by the germline V gene are SGHTA and FQGNSA. V ends up 5 bases short and J 2 bases short, with an unmatched junction base count of 8. Whole blood was collected in K2EDTA tubes by collaborating institutions according to the institutions' own protocols. For TCRbeta analysis, collaborator samples were shipped as frozen whole blood, as isolated PBMCs, or as DNA extracted from either sample type. TCRbeta CDR3 regions were amplified from genomic DNA by means of the immunoSEQ Assay, a bias-controlled multiplex PCR. As for the original processing: The number of nucleated cells in each sample was estimated from the amplification of reference gene primers within the assay. To quantify the absolute abundance of each unique TCRbeta CDR3 rearrangement, sequence reads were collapsed and filtered. For each sample, productive Simpson clonality was calculated by taking the square root of Simpson's diversity index across productive rearrangements. TCRdb retrieved this table from immuneACCESS and kept in-frame rearrangements only. Not all clones are present; in checked studies, unresolved V genes account for under half, and no reason is known for the remainder. That table furnishes V, J and clone size, whereas the DNA furnished D and trimming. The sample profile shows under 250,000 clones; over 80% of them were found once. The ten largest clones add up to approximately 2.6% of the sample.

The sequenced material came from peripheral blood. This TCR was recovered from a woman aged 70 to 79 with active or convalescent COVID-19. The V and J genes are TRBV7-2 and TRBJ2-7; 8 junctional bases match TRBD2. This receptor carries the CDR3 CASSPTSGPTYEQYF. The nucleotides read TGTGCCAGCAGCCCAACTAGCGGCCCAACCTACGAGCAGTACTTC.